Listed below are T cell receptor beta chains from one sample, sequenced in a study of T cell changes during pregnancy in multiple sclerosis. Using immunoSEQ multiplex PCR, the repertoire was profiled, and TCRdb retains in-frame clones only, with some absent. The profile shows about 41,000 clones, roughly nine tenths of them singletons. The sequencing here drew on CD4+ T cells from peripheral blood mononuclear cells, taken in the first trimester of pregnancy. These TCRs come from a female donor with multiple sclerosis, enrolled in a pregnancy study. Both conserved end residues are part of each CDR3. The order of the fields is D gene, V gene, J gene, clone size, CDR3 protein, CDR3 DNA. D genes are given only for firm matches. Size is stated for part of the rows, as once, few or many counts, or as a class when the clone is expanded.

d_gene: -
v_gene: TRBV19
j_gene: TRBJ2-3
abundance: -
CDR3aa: CASGEDSFTDTQYF
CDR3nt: TGTGCCAGCGGAGAGGACAGTTTCACAGATACGCAGTATTTT

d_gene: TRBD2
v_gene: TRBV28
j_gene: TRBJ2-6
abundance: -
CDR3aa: CATSRGDWANVLTF
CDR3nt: TGTGCCACCTCCCGGGGGGACTGGGCCAACGTCCTGACTTTC

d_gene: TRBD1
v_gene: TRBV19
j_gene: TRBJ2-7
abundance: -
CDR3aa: CASSTGTGANHYEQYF
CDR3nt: TGTGCCAGTAGTACAGGAACAGGGGCCAACCATTACGAGCAGTACTTC

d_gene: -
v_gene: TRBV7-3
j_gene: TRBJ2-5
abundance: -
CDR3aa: CASSLKEGRETQYF
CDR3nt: TGTGCCAGCAGCTTAAAAGAGGGGAGGGAGACCCAGTACTTC

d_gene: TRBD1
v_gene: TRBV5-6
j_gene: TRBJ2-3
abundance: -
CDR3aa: CASSSYLRGDTQYF
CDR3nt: TGTGCCAGCAGCTCTTACCTCAGGGGGGATACGCAGTATTTT

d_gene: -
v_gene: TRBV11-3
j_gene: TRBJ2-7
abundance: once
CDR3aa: CASSLLGRSYEQYF
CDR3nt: TGTGCCAGCAGCTTATTGGGGAGATCCTACGAGCAGTACTTC

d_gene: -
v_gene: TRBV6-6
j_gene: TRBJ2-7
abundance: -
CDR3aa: CASSWGGPTEQYF
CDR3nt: TGTGCCAGCAGTTGGGGCGGTCCTACGGAGCAGTACTTC

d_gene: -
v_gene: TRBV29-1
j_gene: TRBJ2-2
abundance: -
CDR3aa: CSVADSLWGELFF
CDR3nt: TGCAGCGTCGCAGACAGCCTTTGGGGGGAGCTGTTTTTT

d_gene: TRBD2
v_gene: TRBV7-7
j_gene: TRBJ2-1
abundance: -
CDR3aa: CASSPLANSWSEQFF
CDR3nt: TGTGCTAGCAGCCCACTAGCGAACAGTTGGAGTGAGCAGTTCTTC

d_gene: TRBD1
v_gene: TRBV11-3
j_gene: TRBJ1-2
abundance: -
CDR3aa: CASSLEGQGAYGYTF
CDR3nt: TGTGCCAGCAGCTTAGAGGGACAGGGTGCCTATGGCTACACCTTC

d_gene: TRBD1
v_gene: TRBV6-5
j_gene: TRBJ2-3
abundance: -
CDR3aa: CASSYSRQGVDTQYF
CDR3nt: TGTGCCAGCAGTTACTCTAGACAGGGGGTAGATACGCAGTATTTT

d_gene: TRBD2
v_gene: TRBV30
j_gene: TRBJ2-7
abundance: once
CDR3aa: CAWSANLPGGRAREQYF
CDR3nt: TGTGCCTGGAGTGCGAACCTCCCGGGCGGGAGGGCGAGAGAGCAGTACTTC

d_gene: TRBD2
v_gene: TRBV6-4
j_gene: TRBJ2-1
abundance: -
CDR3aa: CASSSTSGFGEQFF
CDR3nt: TGTGCCAGCAGTTCGACTAGCGGGTTCGGTGAGCAGTTCTTC

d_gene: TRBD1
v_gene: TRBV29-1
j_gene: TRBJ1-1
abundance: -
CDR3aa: CSVDRVLTFEAFF
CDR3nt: TGCAGCGTCGACAGGGTTTTAACGTTTGAAGCTTTCTTT

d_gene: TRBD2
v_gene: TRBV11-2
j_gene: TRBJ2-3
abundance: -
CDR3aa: CASSSVKREKSDTQYF
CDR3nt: TGTGCCAGCAGCTCCGTTAAGCGGGAGAAGTCAGATACGCAGTATTTT

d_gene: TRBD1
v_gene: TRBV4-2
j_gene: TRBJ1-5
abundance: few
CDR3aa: CASSQDGQGNQPQHF
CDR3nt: TGTGCCAGCAGCCAAGACGGACAGGGAAATCAGCCCCAGCATTTT

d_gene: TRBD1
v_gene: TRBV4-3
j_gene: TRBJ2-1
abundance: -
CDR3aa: CASSRQDRVEQFF
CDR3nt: TGCGCCAGCAGCCGCCAGGACAGGGTCGAGCAGTTCTTC

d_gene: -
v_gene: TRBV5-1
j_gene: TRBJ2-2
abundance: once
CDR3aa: CASSLGSGNTGELFF
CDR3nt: TGCGCCAGCAGCTTGGGTAGCGGTAACACCGGGGAGCTGTTTTTT

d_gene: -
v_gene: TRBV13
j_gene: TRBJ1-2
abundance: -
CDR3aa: CASSLESGYGYTF
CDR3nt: TGTGCCAGCAGCTTAGAATCGGGTTATGGCTACACCTTC

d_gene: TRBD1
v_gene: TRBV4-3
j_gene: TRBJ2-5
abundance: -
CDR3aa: CASSPYPGQGRETQYF
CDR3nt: TGCGCCAGCAGCCCCTACCCAGGACAGGGGCGGGAGACCCAGTACTTC

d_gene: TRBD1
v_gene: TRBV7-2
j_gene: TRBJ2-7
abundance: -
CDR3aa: CASSLDTGASYEQYF
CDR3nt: TGTGCCAGCAGCTTAGATACAGGGGCGTCCTACGAGCAGTACTTC

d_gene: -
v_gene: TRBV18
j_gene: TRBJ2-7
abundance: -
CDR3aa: CASQEQGYEQYF
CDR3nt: TGTGCCAGCCAAGAACAGGGCTACGAGCAGTACTTC

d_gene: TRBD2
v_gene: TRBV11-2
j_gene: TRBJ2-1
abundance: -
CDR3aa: CASRSLAGTPNEQFF
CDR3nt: TGTGCCAGCCGCAGCCTAGCGGGCACACCCAATGAGCAGTTCTTC

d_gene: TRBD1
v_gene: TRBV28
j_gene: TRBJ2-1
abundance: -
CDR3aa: CASSSPGTGNNEQFF
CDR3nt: TGTGCCAGCAGTTCCCCCGGGACAGGGAACAATGAGCAGTTCTTC

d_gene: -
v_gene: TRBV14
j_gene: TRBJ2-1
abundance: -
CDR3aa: CASSPGWNEQFF
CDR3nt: TGTGCCAGCAGCCCCGGGTGGAATGAGCAGTTCTTC

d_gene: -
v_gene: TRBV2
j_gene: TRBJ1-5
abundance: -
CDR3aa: CASSESAVPGQPQHF
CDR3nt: TGTGCCAGCAGTGAATCAGCGGTCCCGGGTCAGCCCCAGCATTTT